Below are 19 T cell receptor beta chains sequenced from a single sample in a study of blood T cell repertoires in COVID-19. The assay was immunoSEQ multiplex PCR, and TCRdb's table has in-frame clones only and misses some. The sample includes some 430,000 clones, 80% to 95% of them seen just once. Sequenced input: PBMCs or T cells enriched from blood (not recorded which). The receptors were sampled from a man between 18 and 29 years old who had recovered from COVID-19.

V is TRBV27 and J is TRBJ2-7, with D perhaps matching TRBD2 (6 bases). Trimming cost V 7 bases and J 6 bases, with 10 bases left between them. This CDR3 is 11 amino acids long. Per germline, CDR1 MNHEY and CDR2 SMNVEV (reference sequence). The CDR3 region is CASTRGAEQYF. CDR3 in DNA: TGTGCCAGCACCCGCGGGGCCGAGCAGTACTTC.

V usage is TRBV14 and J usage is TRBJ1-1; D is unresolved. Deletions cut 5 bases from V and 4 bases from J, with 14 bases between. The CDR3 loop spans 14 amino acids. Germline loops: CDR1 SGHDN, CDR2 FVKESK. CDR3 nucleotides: TGTGCCAGCAGCGTGCGGGAGAGGTCCACTGAAGCTTTCTTT. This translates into CASSVRERSTEAFF.

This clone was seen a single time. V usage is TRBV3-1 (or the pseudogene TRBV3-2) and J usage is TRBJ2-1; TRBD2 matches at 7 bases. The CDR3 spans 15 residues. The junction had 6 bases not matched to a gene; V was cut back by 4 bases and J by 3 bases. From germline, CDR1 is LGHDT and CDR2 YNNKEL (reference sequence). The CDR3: CASSLTGTNYNEQFF. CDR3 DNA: TGTGCCAGCAGCCTTACCGGGACTAACTACAATGAGCAGTTCTTC.

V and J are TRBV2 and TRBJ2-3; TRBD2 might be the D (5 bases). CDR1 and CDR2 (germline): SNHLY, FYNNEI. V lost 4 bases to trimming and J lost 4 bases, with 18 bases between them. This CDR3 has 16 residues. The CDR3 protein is CASSAEDPRRADTQYF. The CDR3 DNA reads TGTGCCAGCAGTGCGGAGGACCCGCGAAGGGCAGATACGCAGTATTTT.

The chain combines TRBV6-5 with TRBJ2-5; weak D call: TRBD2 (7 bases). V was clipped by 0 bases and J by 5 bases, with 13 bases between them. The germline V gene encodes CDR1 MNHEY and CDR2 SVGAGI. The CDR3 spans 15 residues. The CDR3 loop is CASSYSGGAGETQYF. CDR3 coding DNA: TGTGCCAGCAGTTACTCTGGGGGGGCCGGCGAGACCCAGTACTTC.

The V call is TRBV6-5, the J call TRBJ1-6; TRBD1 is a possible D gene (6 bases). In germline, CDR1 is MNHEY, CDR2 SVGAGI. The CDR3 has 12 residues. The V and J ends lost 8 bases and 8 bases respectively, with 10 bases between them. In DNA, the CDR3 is TGTGCCAGCGTCAGGGGAGATTCACCCCTCCACTTT. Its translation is CASVRGDSPLHF.

This chain's CDR3 is CASSEMGQADGYTF. The CDR3 coding sequence is TGTGCCAGCAGTGAAATGGGACAGGCGGATGGCTACACCTTC. The chain links TRBV6-1 to TRBJ1-2; 8 bases fit TRBD1. Germline V gene sequence: CDR1 MNHNS, CDR2 SASEGT. The V gene end was trimmed by 2 bases and the J gene end by 6 bases; junction bases not matched to a gene: 5. This CDR3 is 14 amino acids long.

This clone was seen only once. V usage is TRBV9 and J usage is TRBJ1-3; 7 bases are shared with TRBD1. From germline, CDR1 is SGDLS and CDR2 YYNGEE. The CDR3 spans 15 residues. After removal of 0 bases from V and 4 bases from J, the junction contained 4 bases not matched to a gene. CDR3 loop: CASSVGAGGGNTIYF. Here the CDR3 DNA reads TGTGCCAGCAGCGTAGGGGCAGGGGGAGGAAACACCATATATTTT.

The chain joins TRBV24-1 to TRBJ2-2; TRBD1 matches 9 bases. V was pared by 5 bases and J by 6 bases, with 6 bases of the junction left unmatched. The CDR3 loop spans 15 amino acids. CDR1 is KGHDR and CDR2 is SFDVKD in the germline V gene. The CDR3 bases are TGTGCCACCAGTGTGGGGACAGGGAGCCCCGGGGAGCTGTTTTTT. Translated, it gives CATSVGTGSPGELFF.

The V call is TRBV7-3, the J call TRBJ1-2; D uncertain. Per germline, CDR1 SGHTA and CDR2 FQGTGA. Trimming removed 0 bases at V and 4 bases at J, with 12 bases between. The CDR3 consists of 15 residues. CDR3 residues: CASSLTPGNRYGYTF. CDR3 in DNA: TGTGCCAGCAGCTTAACCCCGGGAAACCGCTATGGCTACACCTTC.

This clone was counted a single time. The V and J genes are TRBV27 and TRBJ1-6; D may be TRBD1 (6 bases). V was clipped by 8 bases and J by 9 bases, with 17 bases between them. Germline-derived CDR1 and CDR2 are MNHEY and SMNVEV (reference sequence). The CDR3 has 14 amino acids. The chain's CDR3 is CASRRDRTTSPLHF. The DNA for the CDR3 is TGTGCCAGCCGCCGCGACAGGACCACTTCACCCCTCCACTTT.

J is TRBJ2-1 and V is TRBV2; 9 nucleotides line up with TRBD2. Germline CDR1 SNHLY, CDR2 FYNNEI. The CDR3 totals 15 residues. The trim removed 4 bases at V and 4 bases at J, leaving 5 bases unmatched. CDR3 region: CASSVLAGGYNEQFF. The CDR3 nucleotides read TGTGCCAGCAGTGTTTTGGCGGGGGGGTACAATGAGCAGTTCTTC.

In nucleotides, the CDR3 is TGTGCCAGTAGTATAGGGTACGGAGAAACGAACACTGAAGCTTTCTTT. Translated, it gives CASSIGYGETNTEAFF. This chain connects TRBV19 to TRBJ1-1; D is undetermined. V lost 1 base to trimming and J lost 1 base, with 13 bases between them. Germline CDR1 LNHDA, CDR2 SQIVND (reference sequence). This CDR3 is built from 16 residues.

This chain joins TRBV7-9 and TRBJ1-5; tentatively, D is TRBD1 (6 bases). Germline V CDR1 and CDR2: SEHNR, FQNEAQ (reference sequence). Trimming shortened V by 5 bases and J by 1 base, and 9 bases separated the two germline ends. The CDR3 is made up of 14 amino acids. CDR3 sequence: CASSIDRSNQPQHF. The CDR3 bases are TGTGCCAGCAGCATAGACAGGAGCAATCAGCCCCAGCATTTT.

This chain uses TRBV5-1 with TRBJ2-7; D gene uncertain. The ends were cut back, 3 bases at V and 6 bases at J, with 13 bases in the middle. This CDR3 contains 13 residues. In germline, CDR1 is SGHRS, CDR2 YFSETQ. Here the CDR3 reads CASSSAQVGEQYF. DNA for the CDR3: TGCGCCAGCAGCTCCGCGCAGGTGGGCGAGCAGTACTTC.

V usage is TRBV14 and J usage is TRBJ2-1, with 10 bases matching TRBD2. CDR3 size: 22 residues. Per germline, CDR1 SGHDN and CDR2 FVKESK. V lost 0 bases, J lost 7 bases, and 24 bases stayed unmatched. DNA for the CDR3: TGTGCCAGCAGCCAAGAGGTCGCAACAAACTTCCTACCTAGCGGGGGTCTAAATGAGCAGTTCTTC. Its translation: CASSQEVATNFLPSGGLNEQFF.

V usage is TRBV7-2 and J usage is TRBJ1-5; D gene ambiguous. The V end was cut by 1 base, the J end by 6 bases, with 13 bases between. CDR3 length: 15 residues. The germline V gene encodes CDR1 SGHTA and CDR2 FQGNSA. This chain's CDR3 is CASSLVSGSGQPQHF. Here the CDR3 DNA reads TGTGCCAGCAGCTTAGTGTCCGGGTCCGGTCAGCCCCAGCATTTT.

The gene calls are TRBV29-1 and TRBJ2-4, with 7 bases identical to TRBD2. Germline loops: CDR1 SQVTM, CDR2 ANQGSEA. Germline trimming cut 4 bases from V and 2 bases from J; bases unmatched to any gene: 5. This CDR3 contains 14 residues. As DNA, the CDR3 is TGCAGCGTTGCTATCGGGACTACCAAAAACATTCAGTACTTC. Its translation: CSVAIGTTKNIQYF.

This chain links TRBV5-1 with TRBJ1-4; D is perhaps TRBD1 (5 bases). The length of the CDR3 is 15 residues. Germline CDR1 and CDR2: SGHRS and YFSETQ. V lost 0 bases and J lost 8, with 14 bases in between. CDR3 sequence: CASSLGGGAREKLFF. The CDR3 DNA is TGCGCCAGCAGCTTGGGAGGAGGGGCCCGGGAAAAACTGTTTTTT.